The rows below give T cell receptor beta chains drawn from one sample of a study of blood T cell repertoires in COVID-19. Assay used: immunoSEQ multiplex PCR; TCRdb lists only in-frame clones, some missing. The sample has some 300,000 clones, around nine tenths seen once. The sequenced material came from peripheral blood. The receptors here all came from a woman in her seventies with COVID-19, enrolled during active disease. CDR3s include the opening cysteine and the closing phenylalanine or tryptophan. Fields, in order: V gene, D gene, clone size, J gene, CDR3 protein, CDR3 DNA. The D gene is left open where the match is weak. Clone size appears in some rows only: once, few, many, or a class for an expanded clone.

V: TRBV2; D: .; size: few; J: TRBJ2-7; CDR3: CASSYRDTVFYF; DNA: TGTGCCAGCAGTTACCGGGACACGGTTTTTTACTTC
V: TRBV5-6; D: .; size: .; J: TRBJ2-6; CDR3: CASSPTSGANVLTF; DNA: TGTGCCAGCAGCCCCACATCGGGGGCCAACGTCCTGACTTTC
V: TRBV9; D: TRBD2; size: .; J: TRBJ2-1; CDR3: CASSGHRTSGGDYNEQFF; DNA: TGTGCCAGCAGCGGACATAGGACTAGCGGGGGAGACTACAATGAGCAGTTCTTC
V: TRBV5-6; D: TRBD1; size: .; J: TRBJ1-2; CDR3: CASSWGTGGGYTF; DNA: TGTGCCAGCAGCTGGGGGACAGGAGGCGGCTACACCTTC
V: TRBV3-1/TRBV3-2; D: .; size: .; J: TRBJ1-2; CDR3: CASTNSPYGYTF; DNA: TGTGCCAGCACTAACAGCCCCTACGGCTACACCTTC
V: TRBV15; D: TRBD2; size: .; J: TRBJ2-7; CDR3: CATSRKTSGGAGEQYF; DNA: TGTGCCACCAGCAGAAAGACTAGCGGGGGGGCCGGTGAGCAGTACTTC
V: TRBV19; D: TRBD1; size: .; J: TRBJ1-1; CDR3: CASRTGGRTEAFF; DNA: TGTGCCAGTAGGACAGGGGGCCGAACTGAAGCTTTCTTT
V: TRBV29-1; D: .; size: .; J: TRBJ1-4; CDR3: CSVDRGNDEKLFF; DNA: TGCAGCGTTGACCGCGGTAACGATGAAAAACTGTTTTTT
V: TRBV5-1; D: .; size: .; J: TRBJ2-1; CDR3: CASTWIAQVNNEQFF; DNA: TGCGCCAGCACCTGGATTGCGCAGGTGAACAATGAGCAGTTCTTC
V: TRBV2; D: .; size: .; J: TRBJ2-5; CDR3: CASSDEGFETQYF; DNA: TGTGCCAGCAGTGATGAGGGCTTCGAGACCCAGTACTTC
V: TRBV2; D: .; size: .; J: TRBJ1-5; CDR3: CASRAGTESNQPQHF; DNA: TGTGCCAGCAGGGCAGGGACTGAAAGCAATCAGCCCCAGCATTTT
V: TRBV4-1; D: .; size: .; J: TRBJ1-2; CDR3: CASSQDSQSYYGYTF; DNA: TGCGCCAGCAGCCAAGATAGCCAGTCGTACTATGGCTACACCTTC
V: TRBV7-9; D: .; size: .; J: TRBJ1-2; CDR3: CASSGSRTVNYGYTF; DNA: TGTGCCAGCAGCGGATCTAGGACAGTAAACTATGGCTACACCTTC
V: TRBV6-5; D: TRBD1; size: .; J: TRBJ1-1; CDR3: CASGHRGQTEAFF; DNA: TGTGCCAGCGGACACAGGGGGCAAACTGAAGCTTTCTTT
V: TRBV11-2; D: TRBD1; size: .; J: TRBJ2-2; CDR3: CASSLEGYRDRGYTGELFF; DNA: TGTGCCAGCAGCTTAGAGGGATACCGGGACAGGGGGTACACCGGGGAGCTGTTTTTT
V: TRBV30; D: .; size: .; J: TRBJ1-2; CDR3: CAWSVQLAYTF; DNA: TGTGCCTGGAGTGTACAGCTTGCATACACCTTC
V: TRBV5-1; D: .; size: .; J: TRBJ1-5; CDR3: CASSLDSGGQPQHF; DNA: TGCGCCAGCAGCTTGGATAGTGGAGGTCAGCCCCAGCATTTT
V: TRBV14; D: TRBD2; size: .; J: TRBJ2-1; CDR3: CASSQGKRGTQNEQFF; DNA: TGTGCCAGCAGCCAAGGGAAGCGGGGGACCCAGAATGAGCAGTTCTTC
V: TRBV12-5; D: TRBD1; size: few; J: TRBJ2-5; CDR3: CASGLVPWDRQETQYF; DNA: TGTGCTAGTGGTTTGGTACCATGGGACAGACAAGAGACCCAGTACTTC
V: TRBV15; D: .; size: .; J: TRBJ2-5; CDR3: CATSRDSQGIRETQYF; DNA: TGTGCCACCAGCAGAGATAGCCAGGGAATCAGAGAGACCCAGTACTTC
V: TRBV30; D: .; size: .; J: TRBJ1-1; CDR3: CAWSARSKAFF; DNA: TGTGCCTGGAGCGCTCGGAGTAAAGCTTTCTTT
V: TRBV18; D: .; size: .; J: TRBJ2-7; CDR3: CASCPGSDRYEQYF; DNA: TGTGCCAGCTGCCCGGGGTCGGATCGCTACGAGCAGTACTTC
V: TRBV2; D: .; size: few; J: TRBJ1-6; CDR3: CASSLGRDRSPLHF; DNA: TGTGCCAGCAGCCTCGGGCGGGACCGATCACCCCTCCACTTT
V: TRBV5-1; D: .; size: .; J: TRBJ1-3; CDR3: CASSPRGDRSGNTIYF; DNA: TGCGCCAGCAGCCCACGCGGGGACCGCTCTGGAAACACCATATATTTT
V: TRBV24-1; D: .; size: once; J: TRBJ2-1; CDR3: CATSDLTRNEQFF; DNA: TGTGCCACCAGTGATTTGACGAGAAATGAGCAGTTCTTC
V: TRBV2; D: .; size: once; J: TRBJ1-4; CDR3: CASRYTPTNEKLFF; DNA: TGTGCCAGCAGGTACACACCAACTAATGAAAAACTGTTTTTT
V: TRBV5-3; D: TRBD2; size: .; J: TRBJ2-1; CDR3: CARSLVLAGTVEQFF; DNA: TGTGCCAGAAGCTTGGTACTAGCGGGGACGGTTGAGCAGTTCTTC
V: TRBV29-1; D: .; size: .; J: TRBJ1-5; CDR3: CSVRVGGSSNQPQHF; DNA: TGCAGCGTCCGCGTGGGGGGGTCCAGCAATCAGCCCCAGCATTTT
V: TRBV6-6; D: .; size: few; J: TRBJ2-7; CDR3: CASIHSPFRVYEQYF; DNA: TGTGCCAGCATTCATTCGCCTTTCAGGGTCTACGAGCAGTACTTC
V: TRBV28; D: TRBD2; size: few; J: TRBJ2-2; CDR3: CAISPGGGWTGELFF; DNA: TGTGCCATCTCCCCGGGGGGTGGTTGGACCGGGGAGCTGTTTTTT
V: TRBV28; D: .; size: .; J: TRBJ1-5; CDR3: CASRRGNQPQHF; DNA: TGTGCCAGCAGAAGGGGGAATCAGCCCCAGCATTTT
V: TRBV27; D: .; size: once; J: TRBJ1-5; CDR3: CASSTLGSRGNQPQHF; DNA: TGTGCCAGCAGTACCCTCGGGTCCCGAGGTAATCAGCCCCAGCATTTT
V: TRBV5-6; D: .; size: once; J: TRBJ1-2; CDR3: CASSLVQPPDGYTF; DNA: TGTGCCAGCAGCTTGGTACAGCCGCCTGATGGCTACACCTTC
V: TRBV7-2; D: .; size: .; J: TRBJ1-1; CDR3: CASSSHRQGEAFF; DNA: TGTGCCAGCAGCTCCCATCGTCAGGGGGAAGCTTTCTTT
V: TRBV19; D: .; size: .; J: TRBJ2-1; CDR3: CASSIQGRGEQFF; DNA: TGTGCCAGTAGTATTCAGGGCAGAGGTGAGCAGTTCTTC
V: TRBV7-9; D: TRBD1; size: .; J: TRBJ1-2; CDR3: CASSRTGEDGYTF; DNA: TGTGCCAGCAGCCGTACAGGGGAGGATGGCTACACCTTC
V: TRBV5-6; D: .; size: few; J: TRBJ2-2; CDR3: CASSPVAPNRELFF; DNA: TGTGCCAGCAGCCCCGTGGCACCAAACAGGGAGCTGTTTTTT
V: TRBV3-1/TRBV3-2; D: .; size: once; J: TRBJ1-3; CDR3: CASSQRGGSGNTIYF; DNA: TGTGCCAGCAGCCAACGGGGGGGGTCTGGAAACACCATATATTTT
V: TRBV28; D: TRBD1; size: .; J: TRBJ2-7; CDR3: CASTPARGPHEQYF; DNA: TGTGCCAGCACCCCAGCTAGGGGGCCCCACGAGCAGTACTTC
V: TRBV12-3/TRBV12-4; D: .; size: .; J: TRBJ2-3; CDR3: CASSITGTDTQYF; DNA: TGTGCCAGCAGTATAACAGGGACAGATACGCAGTATTTT
V: TRBV4-3; D: .; size: .; J: TRBJ1-2; CDR3: CASSQGSELIHGYTF; DNA: TGCGCCAGCAGCCAAGGTTCCGAGTTGATTCATGGCTACACCTTC
V: TRBV10-3; D: .; size: .; J: TRBJ2-1; CDR3: CAISEETYVYNEQFF; DNA: TGTGCCATCAGTGAAGAGACATATGTCTACAATGAGCAGTTCTTC
V: TRBV5-3; D: .; size: few; J: TRBJ2-5; CDR3: CARSPARGEETQYF; DNA: TGTGCCAGAAGCCCGGCCCGCGGGGAGGAGACCCAGTACTTC
V: TRBV9; D: .; size: .; J: TRBJ2-2; CDR3: CASSVPAGTGDTGELFF; DNA: TGTGCCAGCAGCGTCCCTGCCGGGACGGGAGACACCGGGGAGCTGTTTTTT
V: TRBV2; D: .; size: few; J: TRBJ2-6; CDR3: CAEGGGSGANVLTF; DNA: TGTGCCGAAGGGGGTGGCTCTGGGGCCAACGTCCTGACTTTC
V: TRBV19; D: TRBD1; size: few; J: TRBJ1-1; CDR3: CASSRTGGTEAFF; DNA: TGTGCCAGTAGTCGGACAGGGGGAACTGAAGCTTTCTTT
V: TRBV7-3; D: .; size: .; J: TRBJ2-5; CDR3: CARTLEETQYF; DNA: TGTGCCAGAACGCTAGAAGAGACCCAGTACTTC
V: TRBV10-3; D: TRBD1; size: .; J: TRBJ1-6; CDR3: CAITPSTGGNSPLHF; DNA: TGTGCCATCACCCCATCGACAGGGGGTAATTCACCCCTCCACTTT
V: TRBV28; D: .; size: .; J: TRBJ1-1; CDR3: CASIRGGNTEAFF; DNA: TGTGCCAGCATTCGGGGAGGGAACACTGAAGCTTTCTTT
V: TRBV10-3; D: .; size: once; J: TRBJ1-3; CDR3: CAIGGTGNTIYF; DNA: TGTGCCATCGGCGGAACTGGAAACACCATATATTTT
V: TRBV7-9; D: .; size: .; J: TRBJ2-5; CDR3: CASSREETQYF; DNA: TGTGCCAGCAGCCGCGAGGAGACCCAGTACTTC